This TCR beta chain stems from a study of blood T cell repertoires in COVID-19 (dated by TCRdb to between 2020 and 2021). A note on the overall study: Samples covering the acute and convalescent phases of COVID-19 were provided by collaborators in the United States, Italy and Spain. The prospective study material was composed of cDNA or gDNA derived from T cells, B-cell-depleted T cells, or PBMCs. The samples were drawn from the first 160 participants of the ongoing ImmuneRACE study and from 1,254 subjects provided by 6 global collaborators. Deeply sampled blood TCRbeta repertoires from subjects exposed to, actively infected with, or recovered from COVID-19 were included in the dataset. A freely available public database, intended as a resource for researchers studying the immune response to SARS-CoV-2, is where the repertoires were released. HLA class I and class II types, where available, came from metadata supplied by the sample provider rather than from assay-based typing. Nearly every sample came with metadata listing a de-identified subject ID, COVID-19 status, age in years and sex. Here is what the overall study found, with its caveats: The quantity of clinical and demographic metadata differed by source and by participant and was supplied without curation.

The CDR3 holds 15 amino acids from the cysteine to the phenylalanine. The only DNA kept is the CDR3, 45 bases in frame from the first base. V loses 2 bases of germline sequence and J loses 3 bases, and the interval between the two ends is 16 bases. Looking up the germline V gene (reference sequence) yields CDR1 GTSNPN and CDR2 SVGIG. The immunoSEQ Assay, a bias-controlled multiplex PCR, was used to amplify TCRbeta CDR3 regions from genomic DNA. Concerning the study's data processing: Nucleated cell counts per sample were estimated from amplification of reference gene primers within the assay. Sequence reads were collapsed and filtered to measure the absolute abundance of every unique TCRbeta CDR3 rearrangement. For each sample, productive Simpson clonality was calculated as the square root of Simpson's diversity index across productive rearrangements. As stored in TCRdb, this immuneACCESS dataset retains in-frame rearrangements with V and J assigned. A fraction of the clones does not appear; measured against another copy, unresolved V genes explain less than half of the discrepancy, and the remainder lacks a known reason. V and J calls and clone size are given by that table; D and trimming were obtained from the DNA. This sample is represented by approximately 240,000 clones; about 83% of them were singletons. About 4% of the sample lies in the top ten.

About this clone: Its specific antigen is unknown. Base qualities are not provided; no much larger clone lies one nucleotide away.

Collaborating institutions collected whole blood in K2EDTA tubes following their own protocols. Collaborator samples were shipped for TCRbeta analysis as frozen whole blood, isolated PBMCs, or DNA extracted from either sample type. This clonotype originated in a man between 50 and 59 years old with acute or convalescent COVID-19. The sequence links TRBV30 to TRBJ1-1; no D gene call is confident. Sequencing used peripheral blood. At the DNA level, the sequence is TGTGCCTGGAGTCTCGGGGTAAAAATGGACACTGAAGCTTTCTTT. The encoded protein is CAWSLGVKMDTEAFF.